This T cell receptor (beta chain) was observed in a study of T cell changes during pregnancy in multiple sclerosis. Profiled with immunoSEQ multiplex PCR; TCRdb holds only in-frame clones, not every one. The table shows about 34,000 clones, with roughly 88% occurring only once. Germline V gene data show CDR1 as MNHEY and CDR2 as SMNVEV (reference sequence). With 3 bases removed from V and 1 base from J, the gap between germline ends came to 7 bases. The CDR3 is 13 amino acids. This specimen consisted of CD8+ T cells from peripheral blood mononuclear cells, obtained after pregnancy. The clonotype comes from a female donor with multiple sclerosis, enrolled in a pregnancy study. The J gene is TRBJ2-7, the V gene TRBV27; no firm D call. CDR3 nucleotides: TGTGCCAGCAGTTTTTACCGGTCCTACGAGCAGTACTTC. It yields the protein CASSFYRSYEQYF.